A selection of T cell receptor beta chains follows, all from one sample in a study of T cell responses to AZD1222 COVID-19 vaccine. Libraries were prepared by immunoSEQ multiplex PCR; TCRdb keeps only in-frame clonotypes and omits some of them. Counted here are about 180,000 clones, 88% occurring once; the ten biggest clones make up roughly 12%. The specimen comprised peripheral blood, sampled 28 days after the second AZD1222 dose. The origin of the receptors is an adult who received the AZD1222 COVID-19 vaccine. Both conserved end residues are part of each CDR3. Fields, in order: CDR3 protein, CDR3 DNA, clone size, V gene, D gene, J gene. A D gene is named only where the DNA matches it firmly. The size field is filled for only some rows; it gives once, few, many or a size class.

CASSFTVGTDPTYEQYF,TGTGCCAGCAGCTTTACTGTCGGGACAGATCCCACCTACGAGCAGTACTTC,NA,TRBV7-8,TRBD1,TRBJ2-7
CASSQDPLGPVDTQYF,TGTGCCAGCAGCCAAGACCCCCTAGGGCCTGTGGATACGCAGTATTTT,NA,TRBV3-1/TRBV3-2,NA,TRBJ2-3
CAWSVRGTLGEKLFF,TGTGCCTGGAGTGTACGAGGGACCTTGGGTGAAAAACTGTTTTTT,once,TRBV30,NA,TRBJ1-4
CASSVQGPNEKLFF,TGTGCCAGCAGCGTACAGGGGCCTAATGAAAAACTGTTTTTT,NA,TRBV7-2,TRBD1,TRBJ1-4
CASSSQQGSNTGELFF,TGTGCCAGCAGCTCCCAACAGGGCTCGAACACCGGGGAGCTGTTTTTT,few,TRBV7-9,NA,TRBJ2-2
CASSIIEGKRSGYTF,TGTGCCAGTAGTATAATTGAGGGAAAAAGATCCGGCTACACCTTC,NA,TRBV19,NA,TRBJ1-2
CASSKVQGAPGELFF,TGTGCCAGCAGCAAAGTACAGGGGGCCCCCGGGGAGCTGTTTTTT,NA,TRBV21-1,NA,TRBJ2-2
CASSSGGDRAGYGYTF,TGTGCCAGCAGCTCTGGGGGAGACAGGGCGGGCTATGGCTACACCTTC,once,TRBV7-9,TRBD1,TRBJ1-2
CASSSAGTGVSGELFF,TGTGCCAGTAGTTCGGCCGGGACAGGGGTCTCCGGGGAGCTGTTTTTT,NA,TRBV19,TRBD1,TRBJ2-2
CASSLNSQGESYGYTF,TGTGCCAGCAGTTTAAATTCGCAAGGGGAGAGCTATGGCTACACCTTC,once,TRBV27,NA,TRBJ1-2
CASSSLAGVDTGELFF,TGCGCCAGCAGCTCTCTAGCGGGGGTAGACACCGGGGAGCTGTTTTTT,NA,TRBV5-1,TRBD2,TRBJ2-2
CASSGTGTGPYEQYF,TGTGCCAGCAGCGGCACCGGGACAGGGCCCTACGAGCAGTACTTC,NA,TRBV5-4,TRBD1,TRBJ2-7
CSASRRSGAGTQYF,TGCAGTGCTAGTAGGAGGTCTGGGGCCGGTACGCAGTATTTT,NA,TRBV20-1,NA,TRBJ2-3
CASSLEPLNTEAFF,TGCGCCAGCAGCTTGGAACCGTTGAACACTGAAGCTTTCTTT,NA,TRBV5-1,NA,TRBJ1-1
CASSGTGEFRKLFF,TGTGCCAGCAGTGGGACAGGGGAATTCCGAAAACTGTTTTTT,NA,TRBV28,TRBD1,TRBJ1-4
CASSYGTGTANTEAFF,TGTGCCAGCAGTTACGGCACCGGGACGGCGAACACTGAAGCTTTCTTT,NA,TRBV6-5,NA,TRBJ1-1
CASSSSQGTEAFF,TGTGCCAGCAGCTCCTCCCAGGGCACTGAAGCTTTCTTT,NA,TRBV11-3,NA,TRBJ1-1
CASSPWANGAGNTIYF,TGTGCCAGCAGCCCCTGGGCCAATGGGGCTGGAAACACCATATATTTT,NA,TRBV5-5,NA,TRBJ1-3
CASSQGRVTGELFF,TGTGCCAGCAGCCAAGGCAGGGTTACCGGGGAGCTGTTTTTT,NA,TRBV3-1/TRBV3-2,NA,TRBJ2-2
CASSPGTNYGYTF,TGTGCCAGCAGTCCCGGCACTAACTATGGCTACACCTTC,few,TRBV9,NA,TRBJ1-2